This is a list of T cell receptor beta chains from one sample in a study of CD8+CD57+ T cells in acquired aplastic anemia. From the reads, TCRdb called clonotypes with MiXCR, one entry per CDR3 protein. The sample consists of a few hundred thousand distinct CDR3 sequences, 56% of them appearing once. The sequenced sample was sorted CD4+, CD8+, or CD8+CD57+ T cells (not recorded which) from PBMCs. These receptors were obtained from a human donor with aplastic anemia. The CDR3 runs from the conserved cysteine through the conserved F or W. The order of the fields is D gene, V gene, J gene, clone size, CDR3 protein, CDR3 DNA. D genes are given only for firm matches. Size is omitted from some rows. Given values are once, few, many or a class for expanded clones.

>TRBD2|TRBV19|TRBJ2-1|-
CASVGGDEQFF
TGTGCCAGTGTGGGGGGGGATGAGCAGTTCTTC
>TRBD2|TRBV7-9|TRBJ2-7|many
CASSLTSGGAYEQYF
TGTGCCAGCAGCCTAACTAGCGGGGGGGCCTACGAGCAGTACTTC
>-|TRBV6-5|TRBJ2-7|-
CASSANGVGQYF
TGTGCCAGCAGTGCCAACGGCGTGGGGCAGTACTTC
>TRBD2|TRBV20-1|TRBJ2-5|-
CSAYPGLAGEETQYF
TGCAGTGCTTACCCCGGACTAGCGGGGGAAGAGACCCAGTACTTC
>TRBD2|TRBV7-9|TRBJ2-7|-
CASSLSGLAGEGEQYF
TGTGCCAGCAGCTTATCTGGACTAGCGGGAGAAGGCGAGCAGTACTTC
>-|TRBV24-1|TRBJ2-1|many
CATSAGSSYNEQFF
TGTGCCACCAGTGCCGGCAGCTCCTACAATGAGCAGTTCTTC
>TRBD2|TRBV7-8|TRBJ2-6|-
CASSLGVSGVGANVLTF
TGTGCCAGCAGCTTAGGGGTTAGCGGGGTCGGGGCCAACGTCCTGACTTTC
>TRBD1|TRBV25-1|TRBJ1-1|once
CASSESDRGIFTEAFF
TGTGCCAGCAGTGAATCGGACAGGGGGATCTTCACTGAAGCTTTCTTT
>-|TRBV9|TRBJ1-6|-
CASSPLRGSSCNSPFHF
TGTGCCAGCAGCCCCCTTCGCGGGAGCTCCTGTAATTCACCCTTCCACTTT
>-|TRBV10-1|TRBJ1-1|-
CASSDGDRNTEAFF
TGCGCCAGCAGTGACGGAGACAGGAACACTGAAGCTTTCTTT
>TRBD2|TRBV20-1|TRBJ2-7|many
CSARDTAGAAGYEQYF
TGCAGTGCTAGAGATACAGCGGGGGCCGCGGGGTACGAGCAGTACTTC
>-|TRBV29-1|TRBJ1-1|-
CSVDGLLGAHTEAFF
TGCAGCGTTGATGGGCTCCTGGGCGCGCACACTGAAGCTTTCTTT
>-|TRBV2|TRBJ2-2|-
CAGSSRVNTGELFF
TGCGCCGGCAGTAGCAGGGTAAACACCGGGGAGCTGTTTTTT
>-|TRBV20-1|TRBJ2-7|-
CSARGGSLGEQYF
TGCAGTGCTAGAGGAGGGAGCCTAGGTGAGCAGTACTTC
>-|TRBV24-1|TRBJ1-6|-
CATSSQGRGQQKNSPLHF
TGTGCCACCAGCAGCCAAGGACGAGGGCAGCAAAAGAATTCACCCCTCCACTTT
>TRBD1|TRBV10-1|TRBJ1-4|-
CASRIQQGADEKLFF
TGCGCCAGCAGGATCCAACAGGGGGCAGATGAAAAACTGTTTTTT
>-|TRBV3-1|TRBJ1-6|many
CASSQVQEPLHF
TGTGCCAGCAGCCAAGTTCAGGAACCCCTCCACTTT
>-|TRBV2|TRBJ2-7|-
CASSVLFHEQYF
TGTGCCAGCAGTGTACTATTCCACGAGCAGTACTTC
>-|TRBV25-1|TRBJ1-1|many
CASSKSMNTEAFF
TGTGCCAGCAGTAAGAGCATGAACACTGAAGCTTTCTTT
>-|TRBV2|TRBJ1-6|-
CATIRGGTYHSPLHF
TGTGCCACCATCCGGGGGGGGACCTATCATTCACCCCTCCACTTT
>TRBD2|TRBV20-1|TRBJ2-7|-
CSVRTAGSRVYEQYF
TGCAGTGTCCGTACAGCGGGATCCAGGGTCTACGAGCAGTACTTC
>TRBD2|TRBV5-1|TRBJ2-5|many
CASSSGTSGRSLETQYF
TGCGCCAGCAGCTCCGGGACTAGCGGGAGGTCCCTGGAGACCCAGTACTTC
>-|TRBV10-3|TRBJ1-4|-
CAIAPGTNEKLFF
TGTGCCATCGCTCCCGGAACTAATGAAAAACTGTTTTTT
>-|TRBV7-9|TRBJ1-2|-
CASSLAVAGYTF
TGTGCCAGCAGCTTAGCGGTGGCTGGCTACACCTTC
>-|TRBV6-5|TRBJ1-1|-
CASSYYKNTEAFF
TGTGCCAGCAGTTACTACAAGAACACTGAAGCTTTCTTT
>-|TRBV7-9|TRBJ2-7|-
CASSLHNEPYEQYF
TGTGCCAGCAGCTTACATAACGAGCCGTACGAGCAGTACTTC
>TRBD1|TRBV20-1|TRBJ2-5|many
CSVSRTGKETQYF
TGCAGTGTTAGCCGGACAGGAAAAGAGACCCAGTACTTC
>-|TRBV7-9|TRBJ2-3|once
CASSFYQGMTDTQYF
TGTGCCAGCAGCTTTTATCAGGGAATGACAGATACGCAGTATTTT
>-|TRBV4-2|TRBJ2-3|many
CASSQDPPAGGRDTQYF
TGTGCCAGCAGCCAAGATCCCCCAGCCGGGGGCCGAGATACGCAGTATTTT
>TRBD1|TRBV4-2|TRBJ2-7|-
CASSQGDRRSTYEQYF
TGTGCCAGCAGCCAAGGGGACAGGAGATCCACCTACGAGCAGTACTTC
>-|TRBV2|TRBJ2-5|-
CAGGLQETQYF
TGTGCTGGTGGACTGCAAGAGACCCAGTACTTC
>-|TRBV7-2|TRBJ2-7|few
CASSLISEQYF
TGTGCCAGCAGCTTAATTTCCGAGCAGTACTTC
>-|TRBV5-4|TRBJ1-3|few
CASSLGPGGMNTIYF
TGTGCCAGCAGCTTGGGGCCTGGGGGGATGAACACCATATATTTT
>-|TRBV12-3/TRBV12-4|TRBJ2-2|few
CASSRSGELFF
TGTGCCAGCAGTCGTAGCGGGGAGCTGTTTTTT
>-|TRBV5-5|TRBJ2-1|-
CASTPLHQREQFF
TGTGCCAGCACCCCTCTCCACCAGAGGGAGCAGTTCTTC
>TRBD1|TRBV19|TRBJ2-3|-
CASRQGGTDTQYF
TGTGCCAGTAGACAGGGGGGAACAGATACGCAGTATTTT
>-|TRBV9|TRBJ1-4|-
CASTWGSEGEKLFF
TGTGCCAGCACCTGGGGTTCTGAGGGTGAAAAACTGTTTTTT
>-|TRBV19|TRBJ1-2|-
CASSIRPAQSYGYTF
TGTGCCAGTAGTATACGTCCAGCCCAGTCCTATGGCTACACCTTC
>TRBD2|TRBV24-1|TRBJ2-1|-
CATSDLQAREGVSYNEQFF
TGTGCCACCAGTGATTTGCAAGCGAGGGAGGGCGTTTCCTACAATGAGCAGTTCTTC
>-|TRBV19|TRBJ1-5|many
CASTVHPTNQPQHF
TGTGCCAGTACGGTGCACCCTACCAATCAGCCCCAGCATTTT
>TRBD1|TRBV24-1|TRBJ1-2|few
CATSDGRRTGWGDGYTF
TGTGCCACCAGTGATGGGCGACGGACAGGGTGGGGAGATGGCTACACCTTC
>-|TRBV20-1|TRBJ2-3|-
CSATPFGENTDTQYF
TGCAGTGCTACCCCCTTTGGGGAGAACACAGATACGCAGTATTTT
>TRBD2|TRBV5-6|TRBJ2-7|many
CASSSSPTSGGVISYEQYF
TGTGCCAGCAGCTCCTCCCCCACTAGCGGGGGGGTTATCTCCTACGAGCAGTACTTC
>-|TRBV20-1|TRBJ1-1|-
CSAEGGNSLEAFF
TGCAGTGCTGAAGGTGGGAACAGTCTTGAAGCTTTCTTT
>TRBD1|TRBV24-1|TRBJ2-5|-
CATSDRQGAFQETQYF
TGTGCCACCAGTGACAGACAGGGGGCGTTCCAAGAGACCCAGTACTTC
>-|TRBV7-2|TRBJ2-7|-
CASSFGPRSYEQYF
TGTGCCAGCAGCTTCGGTCCACGGTCGTACGAGCAGTACTTC
>-|TRBV7-6|TRBJ1-6|-
CASSASGVASPLHF
TGTGCCAGCAGCGCTTCGGGGGTGGCCTCACCCCTCCACTTT
>-|TRBV29-1|TRBJ1-2|-
CSVEEEGLIDGYTF
TGCAGCGTTGAAGAGGAGGGGCTCATCGATGGCTACACCTTC
>-|TRBV25-1|TRBJ2-5|-
CASSDSVTVQETQYF
TGTGCCAGCAGTGATTCAGTAACTGTACAAGAGACCCAGTACTTC
>TRBD2|TRBV29-1|TRBJ2-7|-
CSVSASGFSYEQYF
TGCAGCGTTTCGGCTAGCGGATTTTCCTACGAGCAGTACTTC
>-|TRBV27|TRBJ1-2|-
CASSLRGDGYTF
TGTGCCAGCAGTTTGCGAGGTGATGGCTACACCTTC
>-|TRBV10-2|TRBJ1-4|few
CASSGQGEKLFF
TGCGCCAGCAGTGGCCAGGGCGAAAAACTGTTTTTT
>TRBD1|TRBV2|TRBJ2-7|-
CASSQGGGQGYEQYF
TGCGCCAGCAGCCAAGGTGGCGGACAGGGGTACGAGCAGTACTTC
>-|TRBV19|TRBJ1-1|many
CASSMERGNTEAFF
TGTGCCAGTAGTATGGAGCGGGGTAACACTGAAGCTTTCTTT